The 4 T cell receptor beta chains below were found in one sample sequenced in a study of T cells in Graves' hyperthyroidism and ophthalmopathy. RNA transcripts were the template for amplifying TCR beta CDR3 regions. First-round RT-PCR with HTBI primers amplified the TCR CDR3 region. TCRdb used MiXCR to reprocess the multiplex PCR reads, holding one entry per CDR3 protein. The sample has about 400,000 distinct CDR3 sequences; 15% to 18% are singletons. The source material was blood. The origin of the receptors is a woman aged 18-29 years with Graves' hyperthyroidism.

In this sample, this clonotype turned up many times. This rearrangement joins TRBV20-1 to TRBJ2-3; D is undetermined. There are 11 residues in the CDR3. The germline V gene encodes CDR1 DFQATT and CDR2 SNEGSKA (reference sequence). Trimming left V 4 bases short and J 4 bases short, with 6 bases between. The CDR3 DNA is TGCAGTGCTAAAGGTTCAGATACGCAGTATTTT. Encoded protein: CSAKGSDTQYF.

This clonotype was counted a few times. The chain recombines TRBV6-2 or TRBV6-3 with TRBJ1-2; 8 bases agree with TRBD1. The CDR3 is 15 amino acids. Germline V gives CDR1 MNHEY, CDR2 SVGEGT. Trimming removed 5 bases from V and 0 bases from J; junction bases left unmatched: 5. CDR3 sequence reads: CASSQQGAANYGYTF. The DNA of the CDR3 is TGTGCCAGCAGTCAGCAGGGGGCAGCTAACTATGGCTACACCTTC.

A word on this clonotype: Compared with germline, one end of the junction differs, possibly owing to a read error. This sequence joins TRBV7-7 and TRBJ1-3; no clear D gene. This CDR3 has 13 amino acids. Looked up from germline, CDR1 is SSHAT and CDR2 is FNYEAQ (reference sequence). The CDR3 nucleotides are TGTGCTAGCAGCCCAGGAACTAAAGGCACCATATATTTT. Its translation is CASSPGTKGTIYF.

The sample holds many counts of this clonotype. The rearrangement joins TRBV5-5 to TRBJ1-1; D call uncertain. Germline V gives CDR1 SGHKS, CDR2 YYEKEE (reference sequence). With 0 bases removed from V and 5 bases from J, the gap between germline ends came to 5 bases. The CDR3 loop spans 12 amino acids. Here the CDR3 reads CASSLEGTEAFF. CDR3 in DNA: TGTGCCAGCAGCTTGGAAGGGACTGAAGCTTTCTTT. Full variable domain (outside the CDR3, taken from reference TRBV5-5 and TRBJ1-1): DAGVTQSPTHLIKTRGQQVTLRCSPISGHKSVSWYQQVLGQGPQFIFQYYEKEERGRGNFPDRFSARQFPNYSSELNVNALLLGDSALYLCASSLEGTEAFFGQGTRLTVV.